The 26 T cell receptor beta chains listed next were all sequenced from one sample in a study of blood T cells in healthy people across ages. Using a J-beta primer mix together with a sample-barcoded 5' primer, a second PCR was run for roughly 6 to 12 cycles. TCRdb reanalysed the 5' RACE reads using MiXCR and keeps one entry per CDR3 protein. The top ten clones hold 6.5% to 8% of a sample with about 1,400,000 distinct CDR3 sequences, roughly 59% of them seen once. Material for sequencing was blood. The receptors shown here come from a man aged 18 to 35 in good health.

The chain employs TRBV12-3 or TRBV12-4 and TRBJ2-7; D remains unclear. V dropped 5 bases and J dropped 3 bases, with 8 bases sitting between them. This CDR3 contains 12 residues. The CDR3 region is CASSREYYEQYF. The CDR3 DNA reads TGTGCCAGCAGTCGTGAATACTACGAGCAGTACTTC.

The V and J genes are TRBV10-2 and TRBJ2-7, with a weak D call TRBD1 (6 bases). The CDR3 covers 14 residues. Germline CDR1 WSHSY, CDR2 SAAADI. With 5 bases removed from V and 0 bases from J, the gap between germline ends came to 11 bases. The CDR3 bases are TGCGCCAGCAGTATCCAGGGGACCTCCTACGAGCAGTACTTC. Its translation: CASSIQGTSYEQYF.

This rearrangement joins TRBV14 to TRBJ1-2, with D uncertain. CDR3 size: 13 residues. Trimming took off 4 bases at V and 1 base at J, with 7 bases between the two ends. Germline V gene sequence: CDR1 SGHDN, CDR2 FVKESK. Here the CDR3 DNA reads TGTGCCAGCAGCCGATGGGATAACTATGGCTACACCTTC. The encoded protein is CASSRWDNYGYTF.

The CDR3 DNA follows: TGTGCTGGCTCGTCCGCCCCAAACTCTGGGGCCAACGTCCTGACTTTC. Its translation: CAGSSAPNSGANVLTF. The J gene is TRBJ2-6, the V gene TRBV6-2 or TRBV6-3; no clear D. The CDR3 is 16 amino acids. The germline CDR1 and CDR2 sequences are MNHEY and SVGEGT.

The CDR3, as DNA: TGTGCCAGCAGCTCACGCAGGGGGGGTTTCTACGAGCAGTACTTC. Protein: CASSSRRGGFYEQYF. The gene calls are TRBV7-9 and TRBJ2-4; D possibly matches TRBD1 or TRBD2 (7 bases each). The J call is in doubt because the DNA end fits TRBJ2-7 better. The CDR3 has 15 residues. Germline V gives CDR1 SEHNR, CDR2 FQNEAQ (reference sequence).

This chain joins TRBV24-1 and TRBJ2-3, with 7 positions matching TRBD1. V gave up 3 bases and J gave up 1 base; unmatched junction bases: 3. The CDR3 sequence is 15 residues long. From germline, CDR1 is KGHDR and CDR2 SFDVKD. CDR3 nucleotides: TGTGCCACCAGTGATAAGGGACAGCGCACAGATACGCAGTATTTT. Protein product: CATSDKGQRTDTQYF.

This clonotype was observed a few times. The genes are TRBV6-6 and TRBJ2-3; D not resolved. Trimming stripped 0 bases from V and 6 bases from J, with 7 bases between. This CDR3 has 13 residues. Germline V gene data show CDR1 as MNHNY and CDR2 as SVGAGI (reference sequence). In nucleotides, the CDR3 is TGTGCCAGCAGTTACTCGGTGGTGGATACGCAGTATTTT. It codes for CASSYSVVDTQYF.

A note on this clonotype: A junction end diverges from the germline sequence, so it may reflect a read error. The rearrangement joins TRBV29-1 to TRBJ2-7, with 10 nucleotides matching TRBD1. Germline-derived CDR1 and CDR2 are SQVTM and ANQGSEA. The CDR3 consists of 16 residues. The CDR3 sequence is CSVEASGTGALYEQYF. The CDR3 bases are TGCAGCGTCGAAGCCTCTGGGACAGGGGCCCTCTACGAGCAGTACTTC.

V is TRBV4-1 and J is TRBJ1-5, with 8 bases aligning to TRBD1. The germline CDR1 and CDR2 sequences are MGHRA and YSYEKL. CDR3 length: 14 residues. Germline trimming cut 3 bases from V and 6 bases from J; bases unmatched to any gene: 4. The CDR3 protein is CASSHLTGAQPQHF. DNA of the CDR3: TGCGCCAGCAGCCACTTGACAGGGGCTCAGCCCCAGCATTTT.

V gene TRBV4-1 combines with J gene TRBJ1-6; weak D call: TRBD1 (5 bases). V was clipped by 0 bases and J by 9 bases, with 9 bases between them. In germline, CDR1 is MGHRA, CDR2 YSYEKL. The CDR3 length is 14 residues. The CDR3, as DNA: TGCGCCAGCAGCCAAGATCAGGGAGGTTCACCCCTCCACTTT. This gives the protein CASSQDQGGSPLHF.

The chain combines TRBV9 with TRBJ2-1, with 9 positions matching TRBD1. CDR3 length: 15 amino acids. V lost 3 bases to trimming and J lost 3 bases; unmatched junction nucleotides: 4. The V gene's germline CDR1 is SGDLS and CDR2 YYNGEE. The CDR3 coding sequence is TGTGCCAGCAGCGATCCGGGACAGGGCTACAATGAGCAGTTCTTC. It encodes CASSDPGQGYNEQFF.

The chain links TRBV14 to TRBJ1-2; D call uncertain. The germline V gene encodes CDR1 SGHDN and CDR2 FVKESK. The CDR3 contains 13 residues. The V end was cut by 1 base, the J end by 4 bases, with 7 bases between. In nucleotides, the CDR3 is TGTGCCAGCAGCCAAGTATTGGGCTATGGCTACACCTTC. Protein: CASSQVLGYGYTF.

This clonotype has only a few counts. This chain links TRBV27 with TRBJ1-6; no definite D call. Per germline, CDR1 MNHEY and CDR2 SMNVEV (reference sequence). V was trimmed by 4 bases and J by 0 bases, leaving 7 bases between them. This CDR3 comprises 15 residues. This chain's CDR3 is CASSSKDSYNSPLHF. The CDR3 DNA follows: TGTGCCAGCAGTTCAAAGGACTCCTATAATTCACCCCTCCACTTT.

This clonotype appeared a few times. The chain recombines TRBV12-3 or TRBV12-4 with TRBJ2-7; the D gene is possibly TRBD1 (6 bases). V dropped 6 bases and J dropped 2 bases, with 14 bases sitting between them. The CDR3 contains 14 residues. CDR3 nucleotide sequence: TGTGCCAGCAGGGACAGCCTAAGAGCCTACGAGCAGTACTTC. This codes for CASRDSLRAYEQYF.

This clonotype was seen only once. This sequence joins TRBV9 and TRBJ1-2; D remains unclear. This CDR3 has 14 amino acids. Trimming cost V 3 bases and J 4 bases, with 13 bases left between them. Germline CDR1 and CDR2: SGDLS and YYNGEE. The chain's CDR3 is CASSADIFRYGYTF. CDR3 DNA: TGTGCCAGCAGCGCTGACATTTTCCGCTATGGCTACACCTTC.

The chain carries TRBV7-2 and TRBJ2-7; 9 positions agree with TRBD2. The assigned J gene may be wrong: the sequence end matches TRBJ2-1 better. Looked up from germline, CDR1 is SGHTA and CDR2 is FQGNSA. CDR3 length: 16 residues. Written as DNA, the CDR3 is TGTGCCAGCAGCCCCCCAGGGCTAGCGGGGACGAATGAGCAGTTCTTC. This sequence encodes CASSPPGLAGTNEQFF.

This clonotype was picked up one time. This chain joins TRBV2 and TRBJ2-5; the D is unclear. The germline CDR1 and CDR2 sequences are SNHLY and FYNNEI. With 8 bases removed from V and 0 bases from J, the gap between germline ends came to 7 bases. The CDR3 consists of 12 residues. CDR3 sequence reads: CASLEYQETQYF. The DNA for the CDR3 is TGTGCCAGCCTCGAGTACCAAGAGACCCAGTACTTC.

This clonotype was observed a handful of times. This rearrangement joins TRBV7-9 to TRBJ2-5; D unresolved. The germline CDR1 and CDR2 sequences are SEHNR and FQNEAQ (reference sequence). The CDR3 has 11 residues. The V end was cut by 7 bases, the J end by 6 bases, with 9 bases between. This CDR3 reads CASTPDQTQYF. For the CDR3, the DNA is TGTGCCAGCACCCCGGATCAGACCCAGTACTTC.

The chain recombines TRBV5-1 with TRBJ1-1, with D possibly being TRBD1 (5 bases). This CDR3 contains 15 residues. Trimming removed 2 bases at V and 2 bases at J, with 13 bases between. Germline assignment: CDR1 SGHRS and CDR2 YFSETQ. CDR3 in DNA: TGCGCCAGCAGCTTTAATGGGGGGGGAAACACTGAAGCTTTCTTT. This codes for CASSFNGGGNTEAFF.

The chain is built from TRBV27 and TRBJ2-7; 9 bases align to TRBD2. The J call could be wrong; TRBJ2-1 is a better fit for the DNA end. This CDR3 has 14 amino acids. The V gene's germline CDR1 is MNHEY and CDR2 SMNVEV (reference sequence). CDR3 residues: CASSPSTSGKGQFF. The DNA for the CDR3 is TGTGCCAGCTCTCCATCGACTAGCGGAAAGGGGCAGTTCTTC.

This chain joins TRBV19 and TRBJ1-2; maybe TRBD1 (6 bases). Germline lookup yields CDR1 LNHDA and CDR2 SQIVND (reference sequence). CDR3 length equals 15 residues. The germline V and J ends were trimmed by 7 bases and 4 bases, with 19 bases remaining between them. CDR3 loop: CASTDVGGSFYGYTF. In nucleotides, the CDR3 is TGTGCCAGTACTGACGTCGGGGGCAGCTTCTATGGCTACACCTTC.

This clonotype was observed a few times. V gene TRBV5-1 combines with J gene TRBJ2-3; a possible D gene is TRBD1 (6 bases). V was trimmed by 3 bases and J by 2 bases, leaving 7 bases between them. The CDR3 extends over 13 amino acids. Per germline, CDR1 SGHRS and CDR2 YFSETQ. CDR3 loop: CASSWGPTDTQYF. CDR3 coding DNA: TGCGCCAGCAGCTGGGGGCCCACAGATACGCAGTATTTT.

The V call is TRBV7-9, the J call TRBJ2-5; D not resolved. The end of the DNA fits TRBJ2-7 better, so the J call may be wrong. Germline V gene lookup returns CDR1 SEHNR and CDR2 FQNEAQ (reference sequence). This CDR3 has 14 residues. The CDR3 coding sequence is TGTGCCAGCAGCCCCATTTTCTCACCCTACGAGCAGTACTTC. Translating it yields CASSPIFSPYEQYF.

The chain links TRBV7-6 to TRBJ1-5; D is unresolved. CDR1 and CDR2 from the germline V gene are SGHVS and FNYEAQ. V was cut by 1 base and J by 1 base, with 8 bases left in between. CDR3 size: 15 residues. CDR3: CASSLDPPSNQPQHF. CDR3 in DNA: TGTGCCAGCAGCTTAGATCCACCAAGCAATCAGCCCCAGCATTTT. Full variable domain (remainder filled in from reference TRBV7-6 and TRBJ1-5): GAGVSQSPRYKVTKRGQDVALRCDPISGHVSLYWYRQALGQGPEFLTYFNYEAQQDKSGLPNDRFSAERPEGSISTLTIQRTEQRDSAMYRCASSLDPPSNQPQHFGDGTRLSIL.

This chain links TRBV10-3 with TRBJ1-3, with 8 nucleotides matching TRBD1. The CDR3 has 15 residues. Germline values: CDR1 ENHRY, CDR2 SYGVKD. J was trimmed by 1 base and V by 7 bases; bases with no gene match: 6. CDR3 in DNA: TGTGCCATCAAGAATCAGGGGGCTTCTGGAAACACCATATATTTT. Protein product: CAIKNQGASGNTIYF.

This rearrangement joins TRBV4-1 to TRBJ1-1; D gene ambiguous. Trimming removed 4 bases from V and 1 base from J, with 13 bases in between. The CDR3 has 15 amino acids. Looked up from germline, CDR1 is MGHRA and CDR2 is YSYEKL. CDR3 protein: CASSPLRTGNTEAFF. The CDR3 DNA is TGCGCCAGCAGCCCTCTACGGACGGGGAACACTGAAGCTTTCTTT.